The next 32 T cell receptor beta chains were all read from a single sample in a study of human T cells and chemical hapten exposure. The time point here: patch test 1, 2 weeks after DPC sensitization. The treatment: therapeutic diphenylcyclopropenone sensitization with weekly scalp DPC. It was from unfractionated whole blood that total RNA was extracted. TCRdb processed the RACE reads anew with MiXCR; each CDR3 protein has one entry. The data contain some 52,000 distinct CDR3 sequences, 8% to 13% of them seen just once; the ten biggest clones take up around 2%. The source material was whole blood, sampled in connection with sensitization to the hapten diphenylcyclopropenone (DPC). All receptors come from a woman aged 40 to 49 with alopecia areata. Some clones in this sample may be carry-over from other donors' samples.

J is TRBJ2-2 and V is TRBV6-5; D is ambiguous. V was cut by 2 bases and J by 6 bases, with 4 bases left in between. Germline lookup yields CDR1 MNHEY and CDR2 SVGAGI. CDR3 length: 12 amino acids. CDR3 residues: CASSYGPGELFF. DNA for the CDR3: TGTGCCAGCAGTTACGGCCCCGGGGAGCTGTTTTTT.

In this sample, this clonotype turned up a few times. The chain is built from TRBV15 and TRBJ1-1; D gene ambiguous. This CDR3 region has 16 residues. The V end was cut by 1 base, the J end by 0 bases, with 12 bases between. CDR1 and CDR2 from the germline V gene are LNHNV and YYDKDF (reference sequence). CDR3 DNA sequence: TGTGCCACCAGCAGAGGGGCCAGTCGGATGAACACTGAAGCTTTCTTT. Its protein product is CATSRGASRMNTEAFF.

This clonotype was counted ten times or more. The V call is TRBV10-3, the J call TRBJ2-6; D is unclear. This CDR3 is built from 18 residues. The V and J ends lost 1 base and 0 bases respectively, with 13 bases between them. Germline lookup yields CDR1 ENHRY and CDR2 SYGVKD. CDR3 sequence (DNA): TGTGCCATCAGTGAGTTTCTGGCGCGCGGCTCTGGGGCCAACGTCCTGACTTTC. It codes for CAISEFLARGSGANVLTF.

There are many counts of this clonotype. V gene TRBV6-5 combines with J gene TRBJ1-3; no definite D call. The CDR3 has 16 residues. Between the trimmed V and J ends, which lost 0 bases and 1 base, there was a span of 10 bases. Germline CDR1 and CDR2: MNHEY and SVGAGI. The DNA of the CDR3 is TGTGCCAGCAGTTACTCGTGGGAGGCTTCTGGAAACACCATATATTTT. Translated, it gives CASSYSWEASGNTIYF.

This clonotype has a count of ten or more. The chain links TRBV18 to TRBJ1-1; D call uncertain. Germline CDR1 reads KGHSH; CDR2 reads LQKENI. The V gene lost 1 base and the J gene lost 1 base, with 7 bases spanning the gap. The CDR3 is 14 residues long. CDR3 amino acids: CASSPQERNTEAFF. The DNA for the CDR3 is TGTGCCAGCTCACCACAAGAGAGGAACACTGAAGCTTTCTTT.

The chain recombines TRBV18 with TRBJ1-1; 8 nucleotides line up with TRBD1. This CDR3 is built from 14 residues. V was clipped by 3 bases and J by 5 bases; unmatched bases: 5. Germline CDR1 reads KGHSH; CDR2 reads LQKENI. In nucleotides, the CDR3 is TGTGCCAGCTCACCGACAGGGGCGGGTACTGAAGCTTTCTTT. Translation: CASSPTGAGTEAFF. Full variable domain (rest looked up from reference TRBV18 and TRBJ1-1): NAGVMQNPRHLVRRRGQEARLRCSPMKGHSHVYWYRQLPEEGLKFMVYLQKENIIDESGMPKERFSAEFPKEGPSILRIQQVVRGDSAAYFCASSPTGAGTEAFFGQGTRLTVV.

This clonotype came up once. A junction boundary mismatches the germline segment, possibly from a read error. The chain combines TRBV6-6 with TRBJ2-7; D is ambiguous. Germline assignment: CDR1 MNHNY and CDR2 SVGAGI (reference sequence). The CDR3 has 15 amino acids. The CDR3 loop reads CPSTGTDLSSYEQYF. The CDR3 nucleotides read TGTCCCAGCACTGGAACGGATTTAAGCTCCTACGAGCAGTACTTC.

This clonotype was seen a few times. The chain recombines TRBV7-6 with TRBJ1-6; D is possibly TRBD1 (5 bases). The V gene lost 5 bases and the J gene lost 10 bases, with 18 bases spanning the gap. The germline CDR1 and CDR2 sequences are SGHVS and FNYEAQ. The CDR3 loop spans 15 amino acids. The CDR3 region is CASSPGTGFRSPLHF. The CDR3 nucleotides read TGTGCCAGCAGCCCCGGGACGGGGTTTAGATCACCCCTCCACTTT.

On this clonotype itself: This sequence may be a read error, since a much larger clone differs from it by one base. The CDR3 region has the DNA TGTGCCAGCAGCCACCAGGACAGGGTGAGTGGCTACACCTTC. Amino acid sequence: CASSHQDRVSGYTF. The rearrangement links TRBV3-1 to TRBJ1-2, with 8 nucleotides matching TRBD1. This CDR3 spans 14 amino acids. CDR1 LGHDT and CDR2 YNNKEL come from the germline V gene (reference sequence). Trimming at V came to 3 bases and at J to 7 bases, leaving 7 bases not matched to a gene.

The chain couples TRBV28 to TRBJ1-2; TRBD1 matches 9 bases. The CDR3 runs to 13 residues. Germline CDR1 MDHEN, CDR2 SYDVKM. V lost 5 bases and J lost 5; bases outside the gene matches: 3. CDR3 in amino acids: CASSQGQGYGYTF. CDR3 coding DNA: TGTGCCAGCAGTCAGGGACAGGGTTATGGCTACACCTTC.

The chain couples TRBV5-1 to TRBJ1-5, with 10 bases matching TRBD1. The germline gives CDR1 SGHRS, CDR2 YFSETQ. The V segment lost 3 bases and the J segment 7 bases; nucleotides outside the gene matches: 4. There are 14 residues in the CDR3. The DNA for the CDR3 is TGCGCCAGCAGCTGGGGGACAGGGGACCAGCCCCAGCATTTT. Its translation is CASSWGTGDQPQHF.

The rearrangement links TRBV5-1 to TRBJ2-6; D not certain. Trimming took 5 bases from V and 1 from J, leaving 13 bases between them. The germline gives CDR1 SGHRS, CDR2 YFSETQ. CDR3 size: 16 residues. The CDR3 loop is CASSSNTFSGANVLTF. The CDR3 DNA is TGCGCCAGCAGTTCTAATACATTTTCTGGGGCCAACGTCCTGACTTTC.

There are a few counts of this clonotype. The chain links TRBV12-2 to TRBJ2-3; TRBD1 was called by the table and not checked on the DNA. TRBV12-2 is classified as a pseudogene. The CDR3 has 16 amino acids. DNA of the CDR3: TGTGCAAGTCGCTTGAAGGGACAGGATAACACAGATACGCAGTATTTT. Encoded protein: CASRLKGQDNTDTQYF.

This chain links TRBV4-3 with TRBJ2-5; TRBD1 matches at 8 bases. This CDR3 is 17 amino acids long. Germline-derived CDR1 and CDR2 are LGHNA and YSLEER. Trimming removed 0 bases from V and 4 bases from J; junction bases left unmatched: 10. CDR3 sequence (DNA): TGCGCCAGCAGCCAAGAACTCAGGGGGCGCAGGGTAGAGACCCAGTACTTC. Amino acid sequence: CASSQELRGRRVETQYF.

The J gene is TRBJ2-1, the V gene TRBV9, with 11 bases identical to TRBD2. The CDR3 extends over 17 amino acids. In germline, CDR1 is SGDLS, CDR2 YYNGEE. V dropped 0 bases and J dropped 10; count of bases not matched to a gene: 12. The CDR3: CASSVAGLAGGTGEQFF. In DNA, the CDR3 is TGTGCCAGCAGCGTAGCGGGGCTAGCGGGAGGCACAGGGGAGCAGTTCTTC.

This clonotype was seen at least ten times. The DNA of the CDR3 is TGTGCTTCGGGACAGCGGGTTACAGATACGCAGTATTTT. Residues: CASGQRVTDTQYF. The chain recombines TRBV19 with TRBJ2-3, with TRBD1 as a possible D gene (7 bases). This CDR3 region has 13 residues. Germline V CDR1 and CDR2: LNHDA, SQIVND (reference sequence).

This clonotype was seen ten or more times. The rearrangement links TRBV10-3 to TRBJ2-5; 12 bases are shared with TRBD2. The CDR3 runs to 18 residues. Germline trimming cut 0 bases from V and 2 bases from J; bases unmatched to any gene: 7. The germline CDR1 and CDR2 sequences are ENHRY and SYGVKD. CDR3 DNA sequence: TGTGCCATCAGTGAGTCCAAGCTGACTAGCGGGAGACAAGAGACCCAGTACTTC. It encodes CAISESKLTSGRQETQYF.

V usage is TRBV5-1 and J usage is TRBJ1-3; no reliable D call. This CDR3 is built from 15 residues. The V and J ends lost 4 bases and 0 bases respectively, with 11 bases between them. In germline, CDR1 is SGHRS, CDR2 YFSETQ. The CDR3 DNA is TGCGCCAGCAGCGGATCACCTCGCTCTGGAAACACCATATATTTT. This codes for CASSGSPRSGNTIYF.

The gene calls are TRBV13 and TRBJ2-7; D is unclear. The CDR3 consists of 14 residues. The V gene's germline CDR1 is PRHDT and CDR2 FYEKMQ (reference sequence). V was shortened by 0 bases and J by 2 bases, with 8 bases between the two germline ends. The CDR3 here is CASSLGGFTYEQYF. The CDR3 nucleotides read TGTGCCAGCAGCTTAGGGGGGTTTACCTACGAGCAGTACTTC. Based on the CDR3 plus reference TRBV13 and TRBJ2-7, the full variable domain is AAGVIQSPRHLIKEKRETATLKCYPIPRHDTVYWYQQGPGQDPQFLISFYEKMQSDKGSIPDRFSAQQFSDYHSELNMSSLELGDSALYFCASSLGGFTYEQYFGPGTRLTVT.

The table lists this clonotype with many counts. The J gene is TRBJ2-7, the V gene TRBV20-1; 7 nucleotides agree with TRBD2. This CDR3 comprises 15 residues. Germline assignment: CDR1 DFQATT and CDR2 SNEGSKA (reference sequence). With 2 bases clipped from V and 6 bases from J, the junction kept 13 bases outside the gene matches. The CDR3, as DNA: TGCAGTGCTAGACAACAGGAGCGGGATGGAGGCGAGCAGTACTTC. It yields the protein CSARQQERDGGEQYF.

The sample holds a few counts of this clonotype. The chain employs TRBV7-9 and TRBJ1-3; D unresolved. Per the germline V gene, CDR1 is SEHNR and CDR2 is FQNEAQ (reference sequence). Trimming removed 5 bases at V and 4 bases at J, with 12 bases between. There are 14 residues in the CDR3. CDR3 region: CASSPRILGNTIYF. The DNA of the CDR3 is TGTGCCAGCAGCCCCCGGATTTTGGGAAACACCATATATTTT.

This clonotype was seen ten or more times. V is TRBV28 and J is TRBJ1-1, with a tentative D call TRBD1 (5 bases). The CDR3 has 13 amino acids. CDR1 and CDR2 (germline): MDHEN, SYDVKM. Trimming cost V 7 bases and J 0 bases, with 9 bases left between them. CDR3 nucleotide sequence: TGTGCCAGCATTAGGGGAGTGAACACTGAAGCTTTCTTT. Residues: CASIRGVNTEAFF. Full variable domain (outside the CDR3, taken from reference TRBV28 and TRBJ1-1): DVKVTQSSRYLVKRTGEKVFLECVQDMDHENMFWYRQDPGLGLRLIYFSYDVKMKEKGDIPEGYSVSREKKERFSLILESASTNQTSMYLCASIRGVNTEAFFGQGTRLTVV.

This clonotype was counted only a few times. V usage is TRBV2 and J usage is TRBJ1-1; D unclear. This CDR3 has 11 amino acids. Germline lookup yields CDR1 SNHLY and CDR2 FYNNEI. With 3 bases removed from V and 7 bases from J, the gap between germline ends came to 6 bases. The CDR3 reads CASSEEGEAFF. CDR3 sequence (DNA): TGTGCCAGCAGTGAGGAGGGTGAAGCTTTCTTT.

By proportion, this clonotype is medium-sized (0.01 to 0.1%). V and J are TRBV7-3 and TRBJ1-1; 9 bases fit TRBD1. V shed 4 bases, J shed 4 bases, and the junction held 16 bases outside the gene matches. The CDR3 consists of 18 residues. From germline, CDR1 is SGHTA and CDR2 FQGTGA. CDR3 sequence: CASSYRWPPQGATTEAFF. DNA for the CDR3: TGTGCCAGCAGCTATAGATGGCCCCCACAGGGGGCAACCACTGAAGCTTTCTTT.

In the case of this clonotype: A much larger clone differs from this one at a single base, so this may be a read error. The chain links TRBV4-1 to TRBJ1-6; a possible D gene is TRBD1 (5 bases). This CDR3 region has 16 residues. Germline V gene lookup returns CDR1 MGHRA and CDR2 YSYEKL. The CDR3 sequence is CASSLLGLLYNSSLHF. The DNA of the CDR3 is TGCGCCAGCAGCCTCCTGGGGCTGCTCTATAATTCATCCCTCCACTTT.

This clonotype was seen ten or more times. This sequence joins TRBV5-1 and TRBJ2-7, with TRBD2 matching 7 bases. The junction had 12 bases not matched to a gene; V was cut back by 7 bases and J by 2 bases. The CDR3 has 15 amino acids. Germline values: CDR1 SGHRS, CDR2 YFSETQ. DNA of the CDR3: TGCGCCAGCCGGATGACTAGCCGTCAGGCCTACGAGCAGTACTTC. Translation: CASRMTSRQAYEQYF.

This clonotype occurred many times. This chain connects TRBV1 to TRBJ1-5; TRBD1 reflects the table's D call only, with no check against the DNA. TRBV1 has pseudogene status. The CDR3 is 17 amino acids. The CDR3: CTSSQGQGVNSNQPQHF. CDR3 coding DNA: TGCACCAGCAGCCAAGGACAGGGGGTCAATAGCAATCAGCCCCAGCATTTT.

This clonotype was found many times. The chain has TRBV12-3 or TRBV12-4 and TRBJ2-1; 7 nucleotides line up with TRBD2. V trimming: 2 bases; J trimming: 9 bases; junction bases outside the gene matches: 7. The CDR3 runs 14 residues. In nucleotides, the CDR3 is TGTGCCAGCAGTTTACTCGCGGGAGAGGGTGAGCAGTTCTTC. Translation gives CASSLLAGEGEQFF.

This clonotype was counted between two and nine times. This chain's CDR3 is CASSYTPPGTYGYTF. Written as DNA, the CDR3 is TGTGCCAGCAGTTACACCCCACCCGGGACCTATGGCTACACCTTC. This chain connects TRBV6-5 to TRBJ1-2; a possible D gene is TRBD1 (5 bases). V gave up 2 bases and J gave up 4 bases, with 14 bases separating them. Germline V lookup: CDR1 MNHEY, CDR2 SVGAGI. CDR3 size: 15 residues.

In this sample, this clonotype turned up many times. The chain recombines TRBV3-1 with TRBJ2-3, with a tentative D call TRBD2 (6 bases). The V gene's germline CDR1 is LGHDT and CDR2 YNNKEL (reference sequence). Trimming pared 6 bases from V and 3 bases from J, leaving 16 bases between. This CDR3 spans 15 amino acids. CDR3 loop: CASSPGDPPTDTQYF. The CDR3 bases are TGTGCCAGCAGTCCGGGGGATCCTCCTACAGATACGCAGTATTTT.

The chain recombines TRBV20-1 with TRBJ2-5; 12 bases match TRBD2. Trimming at V came to 6 bases and at J to 1 base, leaving 3 bases not matched to a gene. The CDR3 contains 14 residues. From germline, CDR1 is DFQATT and CDR2 SNEGSKA (reference sequence). Here the CDR3 DNA reads TGCAGTGCCAAGACTAGCGGGGGCCAAGAGACCCAGTACTTC. Translating gives CSAKTSGGQETQYF.

The rearrangement links TRBV7-9 to TRBJ2-7; weak D call: TRBD1 (6 bases). The V end lost 5 bases, the J end lost 6 bases, and 14 bases lay between the germline ends. The germline V gene has CDR1 SEHNR and CDR2 FQNEAQ (reference sequence). The CDR3 has 13 residues. The CDR3 here is CASSVRQDLEQYF. The CDR3 nucleotides are TGTGCCAGCAGCGTTAGACAGGACCTCGAGCAGTACTTC.